This T cell receptor beta chain was retrieved from a study of blood T cell repertoires in COVID-19. The assay was immunoSEQ multiplex PCR, and TCRdb's table has in-frame clones only and misses some. Here the sample spans 200,000 to 250,000 clones, more than 75% being singletons. This CDR3 comprises 15 residues. V trimming: 3 bases; J trimming: 4 bases; junction bases outside the gene matches: 5. Germline CDR1 and CDR2: SGDLS and YYNGEE. This clonotype originated in a woman in her 40s with acute COVID-19. What was sequenced was PBMCs or T cells enriched from blood (not recorded which). The chain joins TRBV9 to TRBJ2-3, with 10 nucleotides matching TRBD1. The CDR3 loop reads CASSGGQGSADTQYF. DNA for the CDR3: TGTGCCAGCAGCGGGGGACAGGGGAGTGCAGATACGCAGTATTTT. Together with reference TRBV9 and TRBJ2-3, the CDR3 gives the full variable domain: DSGVTQTPKHLITATGQRVTLRCSPRSGDLSVYWYQQSLDQGLQFLIQYYNGEERAKGNILERFSAQQFPDLHSELNLSSLELGDSALYFCASSGGQGSADTQYFGPGTRLTVL.